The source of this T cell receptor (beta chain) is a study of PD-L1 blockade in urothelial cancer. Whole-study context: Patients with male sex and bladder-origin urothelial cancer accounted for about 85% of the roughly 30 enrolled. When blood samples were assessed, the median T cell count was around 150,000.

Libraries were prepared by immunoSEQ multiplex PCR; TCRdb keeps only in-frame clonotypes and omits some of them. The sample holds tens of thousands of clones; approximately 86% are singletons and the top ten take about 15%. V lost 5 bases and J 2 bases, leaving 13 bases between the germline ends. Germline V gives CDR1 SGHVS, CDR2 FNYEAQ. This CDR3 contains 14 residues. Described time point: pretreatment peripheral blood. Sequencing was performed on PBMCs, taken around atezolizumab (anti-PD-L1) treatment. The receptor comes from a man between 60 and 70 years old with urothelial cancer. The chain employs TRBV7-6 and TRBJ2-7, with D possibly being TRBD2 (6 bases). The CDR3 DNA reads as TGTGCCAGCAGCCCGGGACTCTCTGCCTACGAGCAGTACTTC. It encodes CASSPGLSAYEQYF. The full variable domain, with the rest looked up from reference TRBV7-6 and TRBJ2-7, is GAGVSQSPRYKVTKRGQDVALRCDPISGHVSLYWYRQALGQGPEFLTYFNYEAQQDKSGLPNDRFSAERPEGSISTLTIQRTEQRDSAMYRCASSPGLSAYEQYFGPGTRLTVT.